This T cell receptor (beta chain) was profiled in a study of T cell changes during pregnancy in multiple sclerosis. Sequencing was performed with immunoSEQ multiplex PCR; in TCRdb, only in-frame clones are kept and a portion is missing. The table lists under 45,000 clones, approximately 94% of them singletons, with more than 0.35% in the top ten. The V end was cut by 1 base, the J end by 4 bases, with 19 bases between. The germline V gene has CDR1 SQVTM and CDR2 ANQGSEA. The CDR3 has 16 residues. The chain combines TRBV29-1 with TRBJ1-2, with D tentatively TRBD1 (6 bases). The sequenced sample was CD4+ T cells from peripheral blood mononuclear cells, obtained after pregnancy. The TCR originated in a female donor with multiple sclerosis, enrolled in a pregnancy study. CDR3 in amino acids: CSVEGGRGPGGYGYTF. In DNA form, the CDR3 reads TGCAGCGTTGAAGGAGGCAGGGGCCCCGGTGGCTATGGCTACACCTTC.